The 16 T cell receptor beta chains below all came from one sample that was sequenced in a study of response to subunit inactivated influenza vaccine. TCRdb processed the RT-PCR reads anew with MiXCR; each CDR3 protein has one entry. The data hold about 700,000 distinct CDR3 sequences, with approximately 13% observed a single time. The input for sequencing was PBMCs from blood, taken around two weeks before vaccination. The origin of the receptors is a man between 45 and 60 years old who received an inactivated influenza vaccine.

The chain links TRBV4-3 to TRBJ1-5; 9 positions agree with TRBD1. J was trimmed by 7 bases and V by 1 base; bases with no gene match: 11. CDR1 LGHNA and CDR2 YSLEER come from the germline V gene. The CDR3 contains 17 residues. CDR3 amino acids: CASSQAWGQGGQQPQHF. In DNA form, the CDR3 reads TGCGCCAGCAGCCAAGCTTGGGGACAGGGAGGACAACAGCCCCAGCATTTT.

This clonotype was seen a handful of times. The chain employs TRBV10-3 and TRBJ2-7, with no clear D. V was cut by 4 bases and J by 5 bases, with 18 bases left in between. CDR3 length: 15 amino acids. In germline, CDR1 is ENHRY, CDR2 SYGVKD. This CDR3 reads CAISGTRLSSHEQYF. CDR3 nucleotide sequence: TGTGCCATCAGTGGCACCCGCCTCTCGTCCCACGAGCAGTACTTC.

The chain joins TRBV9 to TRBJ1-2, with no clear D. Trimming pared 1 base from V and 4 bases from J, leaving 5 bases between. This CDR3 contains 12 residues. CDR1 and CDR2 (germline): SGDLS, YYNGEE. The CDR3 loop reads CASSVPRYGYTF. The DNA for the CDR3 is TGTGCCAGCAGCGTACCCCGCTATGGCTACACCTTC.

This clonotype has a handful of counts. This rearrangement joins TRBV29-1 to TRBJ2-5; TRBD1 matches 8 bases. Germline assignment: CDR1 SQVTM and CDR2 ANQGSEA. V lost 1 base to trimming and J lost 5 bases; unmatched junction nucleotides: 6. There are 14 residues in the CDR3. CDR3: CSVEARGRVETQYF. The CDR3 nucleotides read TGCAGCGTTGAAGCCAGGGGGCGCGTTGAGACCCAGTACTTC.

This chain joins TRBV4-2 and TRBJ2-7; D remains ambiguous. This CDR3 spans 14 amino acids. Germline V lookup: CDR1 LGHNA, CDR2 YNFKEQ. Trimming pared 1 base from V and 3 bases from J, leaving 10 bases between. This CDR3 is CASSQGHQVYEQYF. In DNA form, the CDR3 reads TGTGCCAGCAGCCAAGGACACCAAGTCTACGAGCAGTACTTC.

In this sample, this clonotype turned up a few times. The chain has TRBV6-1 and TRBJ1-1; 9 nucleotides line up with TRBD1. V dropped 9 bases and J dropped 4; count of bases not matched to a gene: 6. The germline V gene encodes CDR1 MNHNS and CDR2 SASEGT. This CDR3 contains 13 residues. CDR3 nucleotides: TGTGCCAGTACCGCGACAGGGGGCACTGAAGCTTTCTTT. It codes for CASTATGGTEAFF.

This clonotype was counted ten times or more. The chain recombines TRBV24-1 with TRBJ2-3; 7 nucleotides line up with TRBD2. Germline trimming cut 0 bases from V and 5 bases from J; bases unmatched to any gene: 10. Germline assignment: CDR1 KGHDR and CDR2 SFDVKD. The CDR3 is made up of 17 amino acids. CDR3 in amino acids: CATSDLRVGGSGDTQYF. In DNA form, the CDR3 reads TGTGCCACCAGTGATTTGAGGGTCGGCGGGAGTGGAGATACGCAGTATTTT.

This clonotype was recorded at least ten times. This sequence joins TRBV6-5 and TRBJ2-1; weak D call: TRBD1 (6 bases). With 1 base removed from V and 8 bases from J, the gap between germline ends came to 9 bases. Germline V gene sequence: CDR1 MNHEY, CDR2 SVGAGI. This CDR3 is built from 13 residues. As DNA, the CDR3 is TGTGCCAGCAGTTACTGGAAGGGGGATGAGCAGTTCTTC. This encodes CASSYWKGDEQFF.

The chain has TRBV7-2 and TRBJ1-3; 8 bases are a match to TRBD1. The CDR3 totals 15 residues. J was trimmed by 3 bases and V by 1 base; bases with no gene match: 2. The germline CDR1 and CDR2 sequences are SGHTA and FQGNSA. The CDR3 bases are TGTGCCAGCAGCTTAGTAGGGACAGGTGGAAACACCATATATTTT. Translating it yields CASSLVGTGGNTIYF.

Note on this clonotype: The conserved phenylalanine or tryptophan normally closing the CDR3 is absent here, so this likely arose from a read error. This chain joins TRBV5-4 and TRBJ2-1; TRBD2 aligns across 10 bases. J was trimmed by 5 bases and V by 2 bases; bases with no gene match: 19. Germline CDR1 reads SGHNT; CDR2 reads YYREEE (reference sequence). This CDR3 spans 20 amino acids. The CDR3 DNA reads TGTGCCAGCAGCTTCGGGCTTTTAGCGGGAGGACCTCTCACTAACAATGAGCAGTTCCTC. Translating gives CASSFGLLAGGPLTNNEQFL.

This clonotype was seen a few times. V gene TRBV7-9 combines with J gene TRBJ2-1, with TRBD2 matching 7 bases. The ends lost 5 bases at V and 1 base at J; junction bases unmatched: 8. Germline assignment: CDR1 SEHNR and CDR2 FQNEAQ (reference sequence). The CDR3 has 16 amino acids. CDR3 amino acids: CASSTASGLSYNEQFF. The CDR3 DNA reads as TGTGCCAGCAGCACCGCTAGCGGTCTTTCCTACAATGAGCAGTTCTTC.

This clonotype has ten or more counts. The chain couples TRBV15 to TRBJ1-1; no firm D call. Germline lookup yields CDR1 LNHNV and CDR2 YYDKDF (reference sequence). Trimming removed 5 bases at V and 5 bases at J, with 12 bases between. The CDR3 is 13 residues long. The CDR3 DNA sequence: TGTGCCACCAGCGCCTGGATCGGGACTGAAGCTTTCTTT. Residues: CATSAWIGTEAFF.

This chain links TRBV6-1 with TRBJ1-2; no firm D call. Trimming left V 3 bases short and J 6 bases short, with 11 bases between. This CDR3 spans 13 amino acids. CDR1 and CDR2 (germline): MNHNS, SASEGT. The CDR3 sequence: CASSDPLFNGYTF. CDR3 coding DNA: TGTGCCAGCAGTGACCCACTGTTCAATGGCTACACCTTC.

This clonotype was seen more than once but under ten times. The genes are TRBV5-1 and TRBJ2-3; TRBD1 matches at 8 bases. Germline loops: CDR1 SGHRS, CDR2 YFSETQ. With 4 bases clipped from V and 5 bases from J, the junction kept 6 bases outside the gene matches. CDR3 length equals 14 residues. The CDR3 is CASSPRQGKDTQYF. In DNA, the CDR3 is TGCGCCAGCAGCCCACGACAGGGGAAAGATACGCAGTATTTT.

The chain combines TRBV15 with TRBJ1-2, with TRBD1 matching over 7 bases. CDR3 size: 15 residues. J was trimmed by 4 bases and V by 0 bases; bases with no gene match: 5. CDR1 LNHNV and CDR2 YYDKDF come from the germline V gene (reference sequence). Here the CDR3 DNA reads TGTGCCACCAGCAGAGATTCTCGGACAGGCTATGGCTACACCTTC. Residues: CATSRDSRTGYGYTF.

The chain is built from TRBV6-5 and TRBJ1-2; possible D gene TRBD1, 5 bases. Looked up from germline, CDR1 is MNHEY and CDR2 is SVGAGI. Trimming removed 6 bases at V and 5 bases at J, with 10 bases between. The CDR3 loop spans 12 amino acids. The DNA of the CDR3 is TGTGCCAGCAGGAGGGACTTTTATGGCTACACCTTC. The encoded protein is CASRRDFYGYTF.